This record covers a single T cell receptor (beta chain). This record comes from a study of blood T cell repertoires in COVID-19. Background on the study: Samples taken during acute and convalescent COVID-19 were collected in the United States, Italy and Spain.

Losses at the gene ends were 5 bases for V and 4 bases for J; bases not matched to a gene: 10. This CDR3 has 17 residues. The germline V gene has CDR1 SGHDT and CDR2 YYEEEE. Original handling: Reference gene primer amplification in the assay estimated nucleated cell counts. Assay: immunoSEQ multiplex PCR; the TCRdb copy retains only in-frame clones and omits some. Clone size and the V and J calls come from that table; the DNA yielded D and trimming. Of approximately 34,000 clones listed, 91% are singletons. Material: peripheral blood. This chain connects TRBV5-6 to TRBJ2-5; 14 bases line up with TRBD2. The source of this sequence is a man in his fifties or sixties with acute or convalescent COVID-19. DNA of the CDR3: TGTGCCAGCAGTGCGACTAGCGGGAGGGGAGGGGGAGAGACCCAGTACTTC. Residues: CASSATSGRGGGETQYF. The full variable domain, its missing parts supplied by reference TRBV5-6 and TRBJ2-5, is DAGVTQSPTHLIKTRGQQVTLRCSPKSGHDTVSWYQQALGQGPQFIFQYYEEEERQRGNFPDRFSGHQFPNYSSELNVNALLLGDSALYLCASSATSGRGGGETQYFGPGTRLLVL.